The text below deals with one T cell receptor beta chain. The germline gives CDR1 LGHDT, CDR2 YNNKEL (reference sequence). Trimming removed 5 bases from V and 2 bases from J; junction bases left unmatched: 6. The CDR3 loop spans 14 amino acids. A COVID-19 case had been met by exposed participants during the 2 weeks before study entry. These data come from a study of blood T cell repertoires in COVID-19. Study at large: Whether acute or convalescent, the COVID-19 samples came from the United States, Italy and Spain. Sources were T cells, B-cell-depleted T cells, or PBMCs; the material itself was cDNA or gDNA.

Methods used by the authors: Amplification of reference gene primers provided the estimated nucleated cell counts. Assay: immunoSEQ multiplex PCR; the TCRdb copy retains only in-frame clones and omits some. That table is the source of V, J and clone size, and D and trimming were worked out from the DNA. Of around 160,000 clones listed, 87% are singletons. V and J are TRBV3-1 (or the pseudogene TRBV3-2) and TRBJ2-7; 7 positions match TRBD1. The sample was PBMCs or T cells enriched from blood (not recorded which). This receptor was taken from a woman in her thirties or forties who had been exposed to COVID-19. The CDR3 protein is CASSSLGQTYEQYF. The DNA of the CDR3 is TGTGCCAGCAGCTCCCTGGGACAGACCTACGAGCAGTACTTC.